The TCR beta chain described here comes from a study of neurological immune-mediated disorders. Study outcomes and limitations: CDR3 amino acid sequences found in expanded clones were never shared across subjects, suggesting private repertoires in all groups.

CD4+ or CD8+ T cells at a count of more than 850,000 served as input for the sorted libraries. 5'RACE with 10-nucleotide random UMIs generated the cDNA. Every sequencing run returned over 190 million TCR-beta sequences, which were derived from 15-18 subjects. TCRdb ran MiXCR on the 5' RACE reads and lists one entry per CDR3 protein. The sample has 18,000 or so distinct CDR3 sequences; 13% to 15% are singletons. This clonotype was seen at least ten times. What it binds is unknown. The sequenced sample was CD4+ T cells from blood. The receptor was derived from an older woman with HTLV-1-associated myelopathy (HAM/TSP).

CDR3 nucleotide sequence: TGTGCCAGCAGTTACACTAAGGGGGCAGATACGCAGTATTTT. Amino acids: CASSYTKGADTQYF. The rearrangement uses TRBV6-5 and TRBJ2-3, with a possible D match to TRBD1 (6 bases). The CDR3 is 14 amino acids. Per germline, CDR1 MNHEY and CDR2 SVGAGI. Trimming took off 2 bases at V and 4 bases at J, with 10 bases between the two ends.